The entry that follows covers one T cell receptor beta chain sequence. This specimen belongs to a study of control samples from healthy donors and cancer patients. CDR1 is PRHDT, CDR2 FYEKMQ, per germline (reference sequence). V shed 5 bases and J shed 3 bases, with 16 bases lying between them. The CDR3 contains 16 residues. Method: immunoSEQ multiplex PCR; TCRdb's copy keeps in-frame clones and lacks some. The table includes around 130,000 clones, about 92% detected once. The sample was PBMCs. The chain joins TRBV13 to TRBJ2-2; perhaps D is TRBD1 or TRBD2 (5 bases each). This sequence originates from a man in his forties or fifties with head and neck cancer. CDR3: CASSTRDGLYTGELFF. DNA of the CDR3: TGTGCCAGCAGCACCCGGGACGGTCTGTACACCGGGGAGCTGTTTTTT.